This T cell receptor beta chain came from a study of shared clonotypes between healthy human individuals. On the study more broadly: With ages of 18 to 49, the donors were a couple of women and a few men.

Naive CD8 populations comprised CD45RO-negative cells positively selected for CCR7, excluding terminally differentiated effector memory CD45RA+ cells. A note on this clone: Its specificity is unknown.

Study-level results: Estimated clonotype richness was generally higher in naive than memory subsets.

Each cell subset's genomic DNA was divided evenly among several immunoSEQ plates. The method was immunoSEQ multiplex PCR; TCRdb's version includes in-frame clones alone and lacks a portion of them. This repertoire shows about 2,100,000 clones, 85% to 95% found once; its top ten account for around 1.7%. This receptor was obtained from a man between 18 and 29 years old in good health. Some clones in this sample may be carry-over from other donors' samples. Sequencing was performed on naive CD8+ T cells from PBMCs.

The chain's CDR3 is CASSLDGVDEQYF. CDR3 DNA: TGTGCCAGCAGCTTAGACGGAGTCGACGAGCAGTACTTC. The rearrangement links TRBV5-6 to TRBJ2-7; D uncertain. The germline V gene has CDR1 SGHDT and CDR2 YYEEEE. The CDR3 runs 13 residues. The V end was cut by 2 bases, the J end by 5 bases, with 11 bases between. Filled out from reference TRBV5-6 and TRBJ2-7, the complete variable domain reads DAGVTQSPTHLIKTRGQQVTLRCSPKSGHDTVSWYQQALGQGPQFIFQYYEEEERQRGNFPDRFSGHQFPNYSSELNVNALLLGDSALYLCASSLDGVDEQYFGPGTRLTVT.